This TCR beta chain appears in the sequencing data of a study of OX40 agonist ivuxolimab in advanced cancers. The CDR3 is made up of 14 amino acids. Germline CDR1 SNHLY, CDR2 FYNNEI. V lost 5 bases to trimming and J lost 2 bases; unmatched junction nucleotides: 2. Whole-study findings and limits: Clonal expansion was seen in CD4+ and CD8+ blood T cells by week 6 at 0.1 to 3.0 mg/kg. The expanded peripheral T cells' antigen specificity was not determined.

Repertoires were generated with immunoSEQ multiplex PCR, while TCRdb's copy carries only in-frame clones and drops some. The data show 40,000 to 60,000 clones, almost 90% seen once. Concerning this clone: No antigen is known for it.

This chain connects TRBV2 to TRBJ1-5, with 8 nucleotides matching TRBD1. This clonotype was obtained from an adult with an advanced solid tumor such as melanoma, head and neck, liver or kidney cancer. This specimen was CD4+ or CD8+ T cells sorted from blood, taken in a trial of the OX40 agonist ivuxolimab. Here the CDR3 DNA reads TGTGCCAGCAGTTTACAGGGGGGCAATCAGCCCCAGCATTTT. The encoded protein is CASSLQGGNQPQHF.